This entry lists 4 T cell receptor beta chains sequenced from one sample in a study of a mutant IDH1 vaccine in newly diagnosed glioma. The sample's time point: week 47, end of study. What each vaccine dose contained was 300 ug of mutant IDH1 20-mer peptide, accompanied by topical imiquimod. Profiling relied on immunoSEQ multiplex PCR, and the TCRdb table lists in-frame clones only, not all of them. The sample contains some 50,000 clones, roughly 84% of which appear only once. Antigen specificity for these receptors is unknown. The source material was PBMCs, sampled from a glioma patient whose treatment included an IDH1 peptide vaccine. The receptors stem from a woman in her twenties or thirties with glioma. Some clones in this sample may be carry-over from other donors' samples.

The chain has TRBV27 and TRBJ2-2; 8 positions agree with TRBD2. Unmatched junction bases numbered 6, after V lost 3 bases and J lost 6 bases. CDR1 and CDR2 from the germline V gene are MNHEY and SMNVEV (reference sequence). The CDR3 is 15 amino acids. CDR3 DNA: TGTGCCAGCAGTTTGACTAGCGACAATCCCGGGGAGCTGTTTTTT. Protein sequence: CASSLTSDNPGELFF.

Written as DNA, the CDR3 is TGTGCCAGCAGGTACCGACAGGGGGCGCCGGATACGCAGTATTTT. This translates into CASRYRQGAPDTQYF. The chain uses TRBV2 and TRBJ2-3; 10 positions match TRBD1. The CDR3 contains 15 residues. V shed 6 bases and J 6 bases; nucleotides not matched to a gene: 9. Per the germline V gene, CDR1 is SNHLY and CDR2 is FYNNEI.

The V gene is TRBV10-2, the J gene TRBJ2-7; TRBD2 matches at 10 bases. V dropped 7 bases and J dropped 0; count of bases not matched to a gene: 6. This CDR3 has 15 amino acids. The germline CDR1 and CDR2 sequences are WSHSY and SAAADI. CDR3 sequence reads: CASMGLATTSYEQYF. CDR3 coding DNA: TGCGCCAGCATGGGACTAGCGACCACCTCCTACGAGCAGTACTTC.

In this sample, this clone turned up a few times. J is TRBJ1-1 and V is TRBV27, with D unresolved. CDR1 and CDR2 from the germline V gene are MNHEY and SMNVEV (reference sequence). V lost 5 bases and J lost 10, with 17 bases in between. The CDR3 has 13 residues. The CDR3 DNA reads TGTGCCAGCAGTCCCCTTGGCGAGAAAAGAGCTTTCTTT. Protein product: CASSPLGEKRAFF.